This T cell receptor beta chain was profiled in a study of multiple sclerosis patients with progressive multifocal leukoencephalopathy. As for this clone: Its cognate antigen is unknown.

Measured with immunoSEQ multiplex PCR; TCRdb has only the in-frame clones, and not every one. The table has about 25,000 clones, 75% to 95% seen once. Overall study results and limits: Expanded clones at PML onset predated and persisted through natalizumab therapy. Findings may reflect JC virus infection or just general immunocompromise.

Documented time point: less than 15 months of natalizumab therapy. Trimming shortened V by 0 bases and J by 2 bases, and 11 bases separated the two germline ends. CDR3 length: 16 residues. The sample consisted of PBMCs, taken from a patient treated with natalizumab. The V call is TRBV23-1, the J call TRBJ1-5; perhaps TRBD1 as D (5 bases). TRBV23-1 is assigned to the ORF class and has an uncertain function. This clonotype originated in a man younger than 45 with multiple sclerosis. The CDR3: CASSQSGGVGNQPQHF. DNA of the CDR3: TGCGCCAGCAGTCAATCCGGGGGGGTGGGCAATCAGCCCCAGCATTTT.